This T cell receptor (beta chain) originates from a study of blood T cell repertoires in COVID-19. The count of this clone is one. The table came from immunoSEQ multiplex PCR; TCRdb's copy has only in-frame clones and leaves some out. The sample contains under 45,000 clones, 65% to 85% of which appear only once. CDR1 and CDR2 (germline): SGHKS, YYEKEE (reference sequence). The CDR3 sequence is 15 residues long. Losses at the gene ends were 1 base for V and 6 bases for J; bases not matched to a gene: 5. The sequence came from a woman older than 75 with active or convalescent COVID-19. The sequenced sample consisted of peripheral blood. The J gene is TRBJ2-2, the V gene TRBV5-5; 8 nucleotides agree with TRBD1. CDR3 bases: TGTGCCAGCAGCTTGTTACAGGGGGTAGCCGGGGAGCTGTTTTTT. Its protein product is CASSLLQGVAGELFF.